What follows are 11 T cell receptor beta chains derived from one specimen sequenced in a study of T cell changes during pregnancy in multiple sclerosis. Repertoires were generated with immunoSEQ multiplex PCR, while TCRdb's copy carries only in-frame clones and drops some. Here the sample spans some 90,000 clones, more than 90% being singletons. Sequencing used peripheral blood, obtained in the first trimester of pregnancy. The receptors stem from a female donor with multiple sclerosis, enrolled in a pregnancy study.

The chain joins TRBV7-3 to TRBJ1-3; D unresolved. Germline lookup yields CDR1 SGHTA and CDR2 FQGTGA. V lost 8 bases to trimming and J lost 0 bases, with 11 bases between them. CDR3 length: 14 amino acids. The CDR3 nucleotides read TGTGCCAGCTCAGATCGAAGCTCTGGAAACACCATATATTTT. It translates to CASSDRSSGNTIYF. Looking up the rest from reference TRBV7-3 and TRBJ1-3 gives the full variable domain: GAGVSQTPSNKVTEKGKYVELRCDPISGHTALYWYRQSLGQGPEFLIYFQGTGAADDSGLPNDRFFAVRPEGSVSTLKIQRTERGDSAVYLCASSDRSSGNTIYFGEGSWLTVV.

The V gene is TRBV28, the J gene TRBJ2-7; 7 bases map to TRBD2. The ends lost 1 base at V and 4 bases at J; junction bases unmatched: 7. Germline CDR1 and CDR2: MDHEN and SYDVKM. The CDR3 runs 15 residues. CDR3 sequence reads: CASSLSAGEGYEQYF. DNA for the CDR3: TGTGCCAGCAGTTTATCGGCGGGAGAGGGGTACGAGCAGTACTTC. Drawing the rest from reference TRBV28 and TRBJ2-7, the complete variable domain is DVKVTQSSRYLVKRTGEKVFLECVQDMDHENMFWYRQDPGLGLRLIYFSYDVKMKEKGDIPEGYSVSREKKERFSLILESASTNQTSMYLCASSLSAGEGYEQYFGPGTRLTVT.

The chain carries TRBV30 and TRBJ2-3; possible D gene TRBD1, 5 bases. CDR1 is GTSNPN and CDR2 is SVGIG in the germline V gene (reference sequence). CDR3 size: 14 residues. V was trimmed by 4 bases and J by 3 bases, leaving 14 bases between them. DNA of the CDR3: TGTGCCTGGATACCGCGACAGTTTACAGATACGCAGTATTTT. It encodes CAWIPRQFTDTQYF.

The chain recombines TRBV10-3 with TRBJ1-2; D is unresolved. With 0 bases removed from V and 1 base from J, the gap between germline ends came to 6 bases. The CDR3 consists of 14 residues. Germline values: CDR1 ENHRY, CDR2 SYGVKD. The CDR3 DNA follows: TGTGCCATCAGTGAGTCGGCAGATAACTATGGCTACACCTTC. It codes for CAISESADNYGYTF.

This clone was seen once. This sequence joins TRBV6-5 and TRBJ2-2; D not resolved. Trimming took 2 bases from V and 6 from J, leaving 16 bases between them. CDR1 and CDR2 (germline): MNHEY, SVGAGI. The CDR3 has 16 residues. The CDR3 region has the DNA TGTGCCAGCAGTTACAATTCCGGGTCTTACCCCGGGGAGCTGTTTTTT. This codes for CASSYNSGSYPGELFF.

The rearrangement joins TRBV4-2 to TRBJ2-3, with TRBD2 matching over 15 bases. Germline values: CDR1 LGHNA, CDR2 YNFKEQ. The CDR3 extends over 19 amino acids. Unmatched junction bases numbered 7, after V lost 0 bases and J lost 3 bases. The CDR3 here is CASSQDWTSGRAGTDTQYF. CDR3 sequence (DNA): TGTGCCAGCAGCCAAGATTGGACTAGCGGGAGGGCAGGGACAGATACGCAGTATTTT.

The chain carries TRBV29-1 and TRBJ2-7; possibly TRBD2 for D (5 bases). The CDR3 has 14 amino acids. V was cut by 0 bases and J by 2 bases, with 11 bases left in between. CDR1 is SQVTM, CDR2 ANQGSEA, per germline. The CDR3 nucleotides read TGCAGCGTTGAAGATGGAGGCACTACCTACGAGCAGTACTTC. It encodes CSVEDGGTTYEQYF.

This chain connects TRBV7-2 to TRBJ2-2; 8 nucleotides line up with TRBD2. Trimming removed 5 bases from V and 1 base from J; junction bases left unmatched: 3. CDR1 and CDR2 from the germline V gene are SGHTA and FQGNSA. This CDR3 spans 15 amino acids. CDR3 DNA sequence: TGTGCCAGCAGCGATACTAGCGGGAACACCGGGGAGCTGTTTTTT. It codes for CASSDTSGNTGELFF.

This chain uses TRBV9 with TRBJ2-3; TRBD1 matches 9 bases. In germline, CDR1 is SGDLS, CDR2 YYNGEE. V was pared by 4 bases and J by 2 bases, with 5 bases of the junction left unmatched. CDR3 length: 15 residues. The CDR3 sequence: CASSSQGAVTDTQYF. CDR3 nucleotide sequence: TGTGCCAGCAGCTCACAGGGGGCCGTCACAGATACGCAGTATTTT.

This sequence joins TRBV10-3 and TRBJ1-5; the match to TRBD1 covers 8 bases. CDR3 size: 19 residues. CDR1 ENHRY and CDR2 SYGVKD come from the germline V gene. V lost 0 bases to trimming and J lost 6 bases; unmatched junction nucleotides: 16. The chain's CDR3 is CAISESLQGGMFCVQPQHF. CDR3 nucleotide sequence: TGTGCCATCAGTGAGTCTCTACAGGGGGGTATGTTTTGTGTTCAGCCCCAGCATTTT.

This sequence joins TRBV7-2 and TRBJ1-1; D perhaps matches TRBD1 (5 bases). CDR1 is SGHTA, CDR2 FQGNSA, per germline. The CDR3 has 14 residues. V was pared by 0 bases and J by 3 bases, with 8 bases between. This CDR3 is CASSLAWGDTEAFF. CDR3 nucleotides: TGTGCCAGCAGCTTAGCGTGGGGGGACACTGAAGCTTTCTTT.